Listed below are T cell receptor beta chains from one sample, sequenced in a study of regulatory T cells in long-lasting Graves disease. TCRdb re-analysed the multiplex PCR reads in MiXCR, keeping a single row per CDR3 protein. The sample lists some 220,000 distinct CDR3 sequences, around 19% occurring once. The same sample was also studied in work on T cells in Graves' hyperthyroidism and ophthalmopathy.

The sequencing here drew on peripheral blood mononuclear cells (PBMCs), taken at new diagnosis, from a patient treated with antithyroid drugs. The receptors were sampled from a woman aged 25 to 39 with Graves disease. CDR3s include the opening cysteine and the closing phenylalanine or tryptophan. Each record gives: J gene, V gene, clone size, D gene, CDR3 length, CDR3 DNA, CDR3 protein. D genes are given only for firm matches. Rows may omit the clone size; those that give it use once, few, many or a size class.

>TRBJ2-6|TRBV19|-|-|16
TGTGCCAGTAGGGACAGTTCCAGCTCTGGGGCCAACGTCCTGACTTTC
CASRDSSSSGANVLTF
>TRBJ2-5|TRBV7-9|many|TRBD1|16
TGTGCCAGCAGCTTGGGGGCAGGGGGACCCCAAGAGACCCAGTACTTC
CASSLGAGGPQETQYF
>TRBJ1-2|TRBV6-5|many|-|19
TGTGCCAGCAGTTACCTTTACCTCCCTCCAACGTCACGCCGCTATGGCTACACCTTC
CASSYLYLPPTSRRYGYTF
>TRBJ2-7|TRBV5-1|-|-|14
TGCGCCAGCAGCTTGGATGTCAACCCCTACGAGCAGTACTTC
CASSLDVNPYEQYF
>TRBJ2-3|TRBV2|many|TRBD2|15
TGTGCCAGCAGTGGACTAGCGGGGCTTACAGATACGCAGTATTTT
CASSGLAGLTDTQYF
>TRBJ1-2|TRBV2|few|-|13
TGTGCCAGCAGTGTCCAGGGTTGGGGTGGCTACACCTTC
CASSVQGWGGYTF
>TRBJ2-5|TRBV15|many|TRBD2|16
TGTGCCACCAGCGGGAGACTAGCGGGGGGGCAAGAGACCCAGTACTTC
CATSGRLAGGQETQYF
>TRBJ1-1|TRBV29-1|many|TRBD1|13
TGCAGCGTTGTTGGACAGGGGAACACTGAAGCTTTCTTT
CSVVGQGNTEAFF
>TRBJ2-7|TRBV6-1|many|-|14
TGTGCCAGCAGGGTGGGAACAGGGCCCTACGAGCAGTACTTC
CASRVGTGPYEQYF
>TRBJ2-7|TRBV27|many|TRBD2|19
TGTGCCAGCAGCGACCCTAAGGGCCTAGCGGGGGGACTTGCCTACGAGCAGTACTTC
CASSDPKGLAGGLAYEQYF